This T cell receptor beta chain was captured in a study of PD-1 blockade in classical Hodgkin lymphoma. Study results and limitations: At baseline, newly diagnosed patients reportedly showed less TCR diversity than healthy donors. Nothing has yet pinned down what causes the repertoire differences, possibly disease activity or prior therapy.

The time point is: newly diagnosed, previously untreated cHL patient sample. Isolated CD8+ T cells were derived from thawed PBMCs through magnetic negative selection. Here immunoSEQ multiplex PCR was the method, and the copy in TCRdb shows in-frame clones only, minus some. The sample yields approximately 9,300 clones, 80% to 95% seen once. On this clone itself: Antigen: not known.

In germline, CDR1 is SGHAT, CDR2 FQNNGV. The CDR3 runs to 14 residues. What was sequenced was CD8+ T cells from blood. The receptor was isolated from a human donor with classical Hodgkin lymphoma. The V call is TRBV11-2, the J call TRBJ2-5; D tentatively reads TRBD1 or TRBD2 (5 bases each). The end of the DNA fits TRBJ2-7 better, so the J call may be wrong. The DNA of the CDR3 is TGTGCCAGCGCCCCAGGGTCCGGGACCTACGAGCAGTACTTC. This gives the protein CASAPGSGTYEQYF.